The 15 T cell receptor beta chains reported below all come from one sample, sequenced in a study of T cell repertoires in cytomegalovirus infection. Their antigen targets remain unknown. TCRdb reprocessed the reads with MiXCR, giving one entry per CDR3 protein. This sample has around 77,000 distinct CDR3 sequences, with 20% to 25% found just once. The specimen comprised CD8+ T cells from cultured PBMCs, sampled from culture after CMV antigen stimulation. The receptors originated from a human donor in good health (CMV status not recorded). Some clones in this sample may be carry-over from other donors' samples.

This chain joins TRBV3-1 and TRBJ2-7; 9 bases are shared with TRBD2. Germline V gene sequence: CDR1 LGHDT, CDR2 YNNKEL (reference sequence). CDR3 length: 15 residues. J lost 3 bases, V lost 1 base, and 4 bases had no gene match. CDR3 DNA: TGTGCCAGCAGCCAAGTAACTAGCGGGTTCTACGAGCAGTACTTC. Encoded protein: CASSQVTSGFYEQYF.

This clonotype was counted between two and nine times. V and J are TRBV7-8 and TRBJ1-2; 12 nucleotides align to TRBD1. Germline-derived CDR1 and CDR2 are SGHVS and FQNEAQ. The CDR3 is 16 amino acids. Germline trimming cut 1 base from V and 6 bases from J; bases unmatched to any gene: 6. CDR3 DNA sequence: TGTGCCAGCAGCTTAGAAGGGACAGGGGGCCTCGATGGCTACACCTTC. It translates to CASSLEGTGGLDGYTF. The full variable domain, completed using reference TRBV7-8 and TRBJ1-2, is GAGVSQSPRYKVAKRGQDVALRCDPISGHVSLFWYQQALGQGPEFLTYFQNEAQLDKSGLPSDRFFAERPEGSVSTLKIQRTQQEDSAVYLCASSLEGTGGLDGYTFGSGTRLTVV.

CDR3 sequence reads: CASSQVDRDNYGYTF. The CDR3, as DNA: TGTGCCAGCAGCCAAGTTGACAGGGATAACTATGGCTACACCTTC. This chain links TRBV14 with TRBJ1-2, with TRBD1 identical over 7 bases. From germline, CDR1 is SGHDN and CDR2 FVKESK. The CDR3 runs to 15 residues. Trimming removed 1 base from V and 1 base from J; junction bases left unmatched: 3.

In its sample, this clonotype was seen a few times. This chain uses TRBV6-6 with TRBJ2-1; a weak D match, TRBD1 (7 bases). This CDR3 region has 15 residues. The V and J ends lost 6 bases and 0 bases respectively, with 12 bases between them. The germline CDR1 and CDR2 sequences are MNHNY and SVGAGI (reference sequence). As DNA, the CDR3 is TGTGCCAGCAGCCACAGGGGAGGCTCCTACAATGAGCAGTTCTTC. Amino acids: CASSHRGGSYNEQFF.

At least ten counts were recorded for this clonotype. V gene TRBV19 combines with J gene TRBJ2-6; D may be TRBD1 (7 bases). The CDR3 extends over 15 amino acids. The germline V gene encodes CDR1 LNHDA and CDR2 SQIVND (reference sequence). This CDR3 is CATGGGFSGANVLTF. The CDR3 bases are TGTGCGACTGGAGGGGGCTTCTCTGGGGCCAACGTCCTGACTTTC.

This clonotype came up many times. The J gene is TRBJ2-3, the V gene TRBV12-3 or TRBV12-4; TRBD1 is a possible D gene (6 bases). The CDR3 sequence is 17 residues long. Trimming shortened V by 4 bases and J by 1 base, and 18 bases separated the two germline ends. CDR3 loop: CASSSLLDSLGTDTQYF. DNA for the CDR3: TGTGCCAGCAGTTCCCTCCTGGACAGCCTGGGCACAGATACGCAGTATTTT.

The chain has TRBV6-6 and TRBJ1-1; TRBD1 is a possible D gene (5 bases). From germline, CDR1 is MNHNY and CDR2 SVGAGI (reference sequence). Trimming left V 5 bases short and J 8 bases short, with 12 bases between. The CDR3 is made up of 12 amino acids. CDR3 protein: CASSPAGTEAFF. In DNA form, the CDR3 reads TGTGCCAGCAGTCCCGCTGGGACCGAAGCTTTCTTT.

This clonotype was counted ten times or more. The chain uses TRBV7-2 and TRBJ2-3; TRBD2 matches 8 bases. After removal of 3 bases from V and 2 bases from J, the junction contained 4 bases not matched to a gene. This CDR3 is 15 amino acids long. Germline CDR1 and CDR2: SGHTA and FQGNSA. This chain's CDR3 is CASSFQRGPTDTQYF. CDR3 DNA: TGTGCCAGCAGCTTTCAGCGGGGGCCCACAGATACGCAGTATTTT.

The table lists this clonotype with a few counts. The CDR3 loop reads CATAPGRGQETQYF. The CDR3 coding sequence is TGCGCCACCGCCCCAGGGAGGGGGCAAGAGACCCAGTACTTC. The rearrangement uses TRBV4-1 and TRBJ2-5; D is perhaps TRBD2 (7 bases). Trimming stripped 10 bases from V and 2 bases from J, with 17 bases between. Germline CDR1 reads MGHRA; CDR2 reads YSYEKL. This CDR3 contains 14 residues.

V usage is TRBV19 and J usage is TRBJ1-1; D not resolved. Per the germline V gene, CDR1 is LNHDA and CDR2 is SQIVND (reference sequence). V lost 3 bases to trimming and J lost 2 bases, with 13 bases between them. CDR3 length: 15 residues. CDR3 sequence: CASSIIPLLNTEAFF. The CDR3 nucleotides read TGTGCCAGTAGTATTATCCCCCTATTAAACACTGAAGCTTTCTTT.

This sequence joins TRBV7-8 and TRBJ2-1; D not resolved. This CDR3 has 12 amino acids. Trimming took off 2 bases at V and 6 bases at J, with 5 bases between the two ends. Germline assignment: CDR1 SGHVS and CDR2 FQNEAQ. CDR3 residues: CASSLRLNEQFF. In DNA, the CDR3 is TGTGCCAGCAGCTTACGCCTCAATGAGCAGTTCTTC.

This clonotype was recorded a few times. The V gene is TRBV5-4, the J gene TRBJ2-1, with TRBD1 matching 10 bases. Germline CDR1 SGHNT, CDR2 YYREEE (reference sequence). CDR3 length: 17 residues. Trimming at V came to 6 bases and at J to 2 bases, leaving 11 bases not matched to a gene. The CDR3 spells CASTPPGGTGAYNEQFF. The CDR3 DNA follows: TGTGCCAGCACTCCGCCAGGAGGGACAGGGGCCTACAATGAGCAGTTCTTC.

This chain connects TRBV6-6 to TRBJ1-1, with D unclear. The CDR3 has 14 residues. The germline V gene has CDR1 MNHNY and CDR2 SVGAGI (reference sequence). V was shortened by 0 bases and J by 6 bases, with 11 bases between the two germline ends. The CDR3 DNA reads as TGTGCCAGCAGTTACTCTCCAAGCGGGCCTGAAGCTTTCTTT. It translates to CASSYSPSGPEAFF.

This clonotype has only a few counts. The chain is built from TRBV28 and TRBJ1-5, with 9 nucleotides matching TRBD1. Germline V lookup: CDR1 MDHEN, CDR2 SYDVKM. Losses at the gene ends were 3 bases for V and 7 bases for J; bases not matched to a gene: 4. CDR3 size: 14 residues. This CDR3 is CASSFGQGWQPQHF. CDR3 nucleotide sequence: TGTGCCAGCAGTTTCGGACAGGGGTGGCAGCCCCAGCATTTT.

The chain links TRBV7-2 to TRBJ1-5; TRBD1 might be the D (6 bases). This CDR3 spans 14 amino acids. Trimming stripped 1 base from V and 7 bases from J, with 11 bases between. Germline loops: CDR1 SGHTA, CDR2 FQGNSA. The CDR3 reads CASSLDGGQQPQHF. CDR3 nucleotides: TGTGCCAGCAGCTTAGATGGGGGGCAACAGCCCCAGCATTTT.